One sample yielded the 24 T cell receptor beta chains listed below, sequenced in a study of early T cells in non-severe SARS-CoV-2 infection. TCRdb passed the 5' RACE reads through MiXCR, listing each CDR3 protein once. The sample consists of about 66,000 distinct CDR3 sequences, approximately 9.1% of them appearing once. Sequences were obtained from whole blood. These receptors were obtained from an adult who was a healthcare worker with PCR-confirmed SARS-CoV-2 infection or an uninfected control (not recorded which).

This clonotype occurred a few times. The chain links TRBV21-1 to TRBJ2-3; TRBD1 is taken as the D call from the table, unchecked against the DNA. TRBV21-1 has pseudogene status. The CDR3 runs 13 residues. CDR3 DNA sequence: TGTGCCATCACGGACAGGTCTACAGATACGCAGTATTTT. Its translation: CAITDRSTDTQYF.

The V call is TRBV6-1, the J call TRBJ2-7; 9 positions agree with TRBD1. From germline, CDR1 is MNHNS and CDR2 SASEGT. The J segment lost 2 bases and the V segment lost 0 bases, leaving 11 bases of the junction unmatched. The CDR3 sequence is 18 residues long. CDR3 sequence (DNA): TGTGCCAGCAGTGAAGCAGGACAGGGGTGGGCTGGAACCTACGAGCAGTACTTC. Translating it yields CASSEAGQGWAGTYEQYF.

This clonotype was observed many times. CDR3 nucleotides: TGTGCCAGCAGCGGTGGGACTAGCGGGAGTACCAGCTACACCACCGGGGAGCTGTTTTTT. It specifies CASSGGTSGSTSYTTGELFF. This chain connects TRBV5-5 to TRBJ2-2; 14 bases map to TRBD2. The CDR3 sequence is 20 residues long. Germline assignment: CDR1 SGHKS and CDR2 YYEKEE (reference sequence). Trimming removed 4 bases from V and 4 bases from J; junction bases left unmatched: 15.

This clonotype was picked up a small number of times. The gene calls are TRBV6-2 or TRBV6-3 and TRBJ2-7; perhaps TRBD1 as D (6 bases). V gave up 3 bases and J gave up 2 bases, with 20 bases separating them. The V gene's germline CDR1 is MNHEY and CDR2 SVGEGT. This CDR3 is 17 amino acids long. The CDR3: CASSYFRTGPRTYEQYF. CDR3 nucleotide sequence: TGTGCCAGCAGTTATTTTCGAACAGGGCCTAGGACCTACGAGCAGTACTTC.

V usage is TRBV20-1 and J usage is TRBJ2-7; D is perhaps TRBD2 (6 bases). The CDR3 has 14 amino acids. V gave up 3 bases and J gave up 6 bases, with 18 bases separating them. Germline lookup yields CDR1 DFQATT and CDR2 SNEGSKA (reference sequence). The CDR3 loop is CSARAPGQEGEQYF. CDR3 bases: TGCAGTGCTAGGGCCCCTGGGCAGGAGGGCGAGCAGTACTTC.

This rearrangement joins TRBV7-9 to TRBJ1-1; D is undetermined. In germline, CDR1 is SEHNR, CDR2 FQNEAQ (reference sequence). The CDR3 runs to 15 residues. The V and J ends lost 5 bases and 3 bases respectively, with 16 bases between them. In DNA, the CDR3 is TGTGCCAGCAGCCCTCGGCCTGGAGCGGACACTGAAGCTTTCTTT. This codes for CASSPRPGADTEAFF.

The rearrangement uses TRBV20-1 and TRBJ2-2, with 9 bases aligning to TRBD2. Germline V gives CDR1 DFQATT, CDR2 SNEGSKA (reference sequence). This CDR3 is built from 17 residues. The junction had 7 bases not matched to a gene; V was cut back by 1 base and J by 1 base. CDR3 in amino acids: CSARVGTSRKNTGELFF. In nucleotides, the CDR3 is TGCAGTGCTAGAGTTGGGACTAGCAGAAAGAACACCGGGGAGCTGTTTTTT.

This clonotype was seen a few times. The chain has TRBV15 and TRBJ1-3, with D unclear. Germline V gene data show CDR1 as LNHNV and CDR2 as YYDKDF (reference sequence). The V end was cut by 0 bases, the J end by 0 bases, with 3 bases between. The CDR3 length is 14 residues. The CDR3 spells CATSRDYSGNTIYF. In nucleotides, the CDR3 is TGTGCCACCAGCAGAGATTACTCTGGAAACACCATATATTTT.

CDR3: CASSPTGTGPFEQYF. In DNA, the CDR3 is TGCGCCAGCAGCCCGACCGGGACAGGCCCTTTTGAGCAGTACTTC. The genes are TRBV10-1 and TRBJ2-7; TRBD1 matches at 8 bases. The V gene's germline CDR1 is WNHNN and CDR2 SYGVQD (reference sequence). V shed 6 bases and J 7 bases; nucleotides not matched to a gene: 14. The CDR3 runs 15 residues.

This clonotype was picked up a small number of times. DNA for the CDR3: TGTGCCAGCTCAGGCGACAGTTACACTGAAGCTTTCTTT. Its protein is CASSGDSYTEAFF. The chain employs TRBV18 and TRBJ1-1; D is possibly TRBD1 (5 bases). The CDR3 is 13 amino acids. Trimming cost V 5 bases and J 3 bases, with 10 bases left between them. Germline V gene data show CDR1 as KGHSH and CDR2 as LQKENI.

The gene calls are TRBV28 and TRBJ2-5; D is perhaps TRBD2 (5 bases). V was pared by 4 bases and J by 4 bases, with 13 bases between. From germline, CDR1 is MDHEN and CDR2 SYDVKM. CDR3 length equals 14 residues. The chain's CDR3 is CASSSSLAGETQYF. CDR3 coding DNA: TGTGCCAGCAGTTCCTCCCTAGCAGGAGAGACCCAGTACTTC.

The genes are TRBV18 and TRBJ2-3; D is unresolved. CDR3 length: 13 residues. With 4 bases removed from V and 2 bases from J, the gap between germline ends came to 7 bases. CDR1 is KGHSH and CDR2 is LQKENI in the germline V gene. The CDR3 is CASSRINTDTQYF. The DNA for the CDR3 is TGTGCCAGCTCACGGATAAACACAGATACGCAGTATTTT.

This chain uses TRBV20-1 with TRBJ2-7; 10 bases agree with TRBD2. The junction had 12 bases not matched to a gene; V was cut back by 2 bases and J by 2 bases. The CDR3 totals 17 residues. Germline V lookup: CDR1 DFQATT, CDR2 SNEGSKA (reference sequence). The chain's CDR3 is CSARSRSSGSRAYEQYF. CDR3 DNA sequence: TGCAGTGCTAGATCTCGTTCTAGCGGGAGTAGGGCCTACGAGCAGTACTTC.

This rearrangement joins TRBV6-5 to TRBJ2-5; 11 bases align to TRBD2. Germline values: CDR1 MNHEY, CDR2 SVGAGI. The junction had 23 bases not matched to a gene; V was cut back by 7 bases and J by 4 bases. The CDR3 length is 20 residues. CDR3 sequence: CASTNHRRIAGGPGRETQYF. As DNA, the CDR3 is TGTGCCAGCACCAATCACCGGAGGATAGCGGGAGGGCCAGGTCGAGAGACCCAGTACTTC.

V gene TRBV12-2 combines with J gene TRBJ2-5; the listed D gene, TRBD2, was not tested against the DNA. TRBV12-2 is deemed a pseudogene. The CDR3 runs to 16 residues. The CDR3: CASRLGISGDQETQYF. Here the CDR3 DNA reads TGTGCAAGTCGCTTAGGGATTAGCGGAGACCAAGAGACCCAGTACTTC.

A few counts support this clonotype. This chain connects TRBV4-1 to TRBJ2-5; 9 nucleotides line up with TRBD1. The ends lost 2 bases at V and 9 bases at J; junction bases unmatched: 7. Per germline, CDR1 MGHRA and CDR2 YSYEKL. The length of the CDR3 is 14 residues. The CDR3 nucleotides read TGCGCCAGCAGCCAACCGGGGACAGGGCGGGCCCAGTACTTC. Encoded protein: CASSQPGTGRAQYF.

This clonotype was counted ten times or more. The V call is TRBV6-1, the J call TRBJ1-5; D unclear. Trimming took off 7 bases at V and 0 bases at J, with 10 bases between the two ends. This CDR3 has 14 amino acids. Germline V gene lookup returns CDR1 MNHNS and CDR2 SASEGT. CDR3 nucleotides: TGTGCCAGCACGCCAGTCTATAGCAATCAGCCCCAGCATTTT. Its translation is CASTPVYSNQPQHF.

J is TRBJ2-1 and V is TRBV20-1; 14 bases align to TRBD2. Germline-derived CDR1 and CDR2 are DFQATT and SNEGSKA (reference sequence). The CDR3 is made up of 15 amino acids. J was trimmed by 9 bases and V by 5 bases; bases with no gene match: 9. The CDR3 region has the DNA TGCAGTGCTTCCGGGACTAGCGGGAGCCGGGGTGAGCAGTTCTTC. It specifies CSASGTSGSRGEQFF.

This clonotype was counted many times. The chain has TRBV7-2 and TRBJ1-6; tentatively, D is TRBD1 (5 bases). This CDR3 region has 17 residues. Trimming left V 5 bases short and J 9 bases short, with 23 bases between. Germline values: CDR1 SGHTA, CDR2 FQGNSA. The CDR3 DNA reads TGTGCCAGCAGCCCTCAATTCCCCGGGGCCCCCAGTTCACCCCTCCACTTT. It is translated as CASSPQFPGAPSSPLHF. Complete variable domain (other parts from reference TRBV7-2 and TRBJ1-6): GAGVSQSPSNKVTEKGKDVELRCDPISGHTALYWYRQSLGQGLEFLIYFQGNSAPDKSGLPSDRFSAERTGGSVSTLTIQRTQQEDSAVYLCASSPQFPGAPSSPLHFGNGTRLTVT.

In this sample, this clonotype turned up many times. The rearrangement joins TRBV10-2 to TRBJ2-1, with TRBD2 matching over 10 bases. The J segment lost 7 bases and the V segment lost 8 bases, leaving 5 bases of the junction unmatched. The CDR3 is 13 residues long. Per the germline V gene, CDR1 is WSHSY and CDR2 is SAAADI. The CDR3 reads CASRPSGGNEQFF. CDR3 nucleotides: TGCGCCAGCCGACCTAGCGGGGGAAATGAGCAGTTCTTC.

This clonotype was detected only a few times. CDR3 region: CASSLDQASRGQAQFF. The CDR3, as DNA: TGTGCCAGCAGCTTAGATCAGGCTAGCCGGGGACAGGCGCAGTTCTTC. The chain has TRBV11-2 and TRBJ2-1; 8 nucleotides align to TRBD1. With 0 bases clipped from V and 12 bases from J, the junction kept 13 bases outside the gene matches. CDR1 is SGHAT, CDR2 FQNNGV, per germline. The CDR3 is made up of 16 amino acids. The full variable domain, in which reference TRBV11-2 and TRBJ2-1 provide the parts outside the CDR3, is EAGVAQSPRYKIIEKRQSVAFWCNPISGHATLYWYQQILGQGPKLLIQFQNNGVVDDSQLPKDRFSAERLKGVDSTLKIQPAKLEDSAVYLCASSLDQASRGQAQFFGPGTRLTVL.

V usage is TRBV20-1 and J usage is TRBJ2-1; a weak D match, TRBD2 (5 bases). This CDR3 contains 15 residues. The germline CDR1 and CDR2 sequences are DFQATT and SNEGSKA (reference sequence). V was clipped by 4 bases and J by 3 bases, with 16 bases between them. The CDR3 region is CSAMERSGFYNEQFF. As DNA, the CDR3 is TGCAGTGCTATGGAAAGGAGCGGCTTCTACAATGAGCAGTTCTTC.

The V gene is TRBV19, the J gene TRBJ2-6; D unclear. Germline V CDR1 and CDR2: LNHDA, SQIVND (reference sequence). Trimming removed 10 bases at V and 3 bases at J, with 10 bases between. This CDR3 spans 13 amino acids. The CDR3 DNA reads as TGTGCCACCTCCCTGGGTGGGGCCAACGTCCTGACTTTC. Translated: CATSLGGANVLTF.

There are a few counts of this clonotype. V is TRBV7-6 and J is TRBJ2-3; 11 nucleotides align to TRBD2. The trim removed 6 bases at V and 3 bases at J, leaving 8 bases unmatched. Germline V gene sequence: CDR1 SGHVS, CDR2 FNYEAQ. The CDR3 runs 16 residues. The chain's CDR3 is CASSRNIAGGTDTQYF. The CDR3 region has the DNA TGTGCCAGCAGTCGAAACATAGCGGGAGGGACAGATACGCAGTATTTT.